This TCR beta chain is from a study of early T cells in non-severe SARS-CoV-2 infection. Background on the study: Unsorted whole blood bulk RNA was sequenced, with unpaired chains.

The V and J ends lost 10 bases and 3 bases respectively, with 14 bases between them. This CDR3 region has 13 residues. Germline V gives CDR1 MRHNA, CDR2 SNTAGT. With regard to this clonotype: As yet, its antigen is unknown.

Tagging with unique molecular identifiers was applied to individual cDNA molecules. TCRdb reanalysed the 5' RACE reads using MiXCR and keeps one entry per CDR3 protein. Of tens of thousands of distinct CDR3 sequences listed, more than 10% are singletons. Findings of the study overall: Anti-spike CD8 responses were favored by VDJdb matching, which missed private and CD4 specificities.

The clonotype originates from an adult who was a healthcare worker with PCR-confirmed SARS-CoV-2 infection or an uninfected control (not recorded which). Sample: whole blood. The chain carries TRBV6-4 and TRBJ2-3; TRBD2 might be the D (6 bases). The CDR3 spells CATRDSGTDTQYF. CDR3 nucleotides: TGTGCCACCCGGGACTCCGGGACAGATACGCAGTATTTT.